The sequence of this T cell receptor beta chain was determined in a study of shared clonotypes between healthy human individuals. Study overall: Participating donors consisted of two women and a few men aged 18 to 49.

Libraries were prepared by immunoSEQ multiplex PCR; TCRdb keeps only in-frame clonotypes and omits some of them. The sample has about 980,000 clones; approximately 80% are singletons. In regard to this clone: Its antigen is not identified.

Whole-study findings and limits: In having few donors, the study represented limited genetic and exposure-history diversity.

With 0 bases removed from V and 4 bases from J, the gap between germline ends came to 9 bases. Germline V gene sequence: CDR1 GTSNPN, CDR2 SVGIG (reference sequence). This CDR3 region has 13 residues. This clonotype was obtained from a young man in good health. Sequenced material: memory CD4+ T cells sorted from blood. Subset here: CD45RA-negative fraction. The chain combines TRBV30 with TRBJ1-2; D unclear. The CDR3 protein is CAWSVLAFYGYTF. The CDR3 DNA sequence: TGTGCCTGGAGTGTATTAGCTTTCTATGGCTACACCTTC.